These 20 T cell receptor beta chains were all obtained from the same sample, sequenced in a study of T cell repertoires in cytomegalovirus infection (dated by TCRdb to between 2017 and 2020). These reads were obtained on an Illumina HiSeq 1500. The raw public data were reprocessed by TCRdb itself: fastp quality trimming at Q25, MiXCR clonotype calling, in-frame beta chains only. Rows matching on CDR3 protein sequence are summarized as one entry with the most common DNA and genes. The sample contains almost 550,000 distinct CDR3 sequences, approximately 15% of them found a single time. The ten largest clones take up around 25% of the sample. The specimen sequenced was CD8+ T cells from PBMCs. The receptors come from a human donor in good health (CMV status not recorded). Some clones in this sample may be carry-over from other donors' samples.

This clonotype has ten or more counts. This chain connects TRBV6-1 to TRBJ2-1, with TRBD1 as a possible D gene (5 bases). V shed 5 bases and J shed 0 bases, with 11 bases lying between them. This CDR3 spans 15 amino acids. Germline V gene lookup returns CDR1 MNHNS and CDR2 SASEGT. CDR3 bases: TGTGCCAGCAGTCCTCGACAGAGCTCCTACAATGAGCAGTTCTTC. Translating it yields CASSPRQSSYNEQFF.

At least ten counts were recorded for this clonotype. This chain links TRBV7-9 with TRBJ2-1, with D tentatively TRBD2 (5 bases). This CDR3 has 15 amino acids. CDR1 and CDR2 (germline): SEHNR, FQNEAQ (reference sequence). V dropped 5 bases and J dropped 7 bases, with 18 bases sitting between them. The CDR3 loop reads CASSLRTPPVNEQFF. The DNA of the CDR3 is TGTGCCAGCAGCCTAAGGACTCCCCCCGTTAATGAGCAGTTCTTC.

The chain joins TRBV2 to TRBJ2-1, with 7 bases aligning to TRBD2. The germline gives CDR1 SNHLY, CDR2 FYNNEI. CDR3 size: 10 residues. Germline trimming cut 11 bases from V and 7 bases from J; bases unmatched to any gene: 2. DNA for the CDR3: TGTGCCGGGAGGGGTAATGAGCAGTTCTTC. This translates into CAGRGNEQFF.

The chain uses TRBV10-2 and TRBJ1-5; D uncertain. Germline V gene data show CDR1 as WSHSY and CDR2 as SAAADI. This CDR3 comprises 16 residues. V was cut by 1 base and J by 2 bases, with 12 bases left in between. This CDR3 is CASSEFGVIGNQPQHF. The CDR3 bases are TGCGCCAGCAGTGAGTTCGGGGTTATCGGCAATCAGCCCCAGCATTTT.

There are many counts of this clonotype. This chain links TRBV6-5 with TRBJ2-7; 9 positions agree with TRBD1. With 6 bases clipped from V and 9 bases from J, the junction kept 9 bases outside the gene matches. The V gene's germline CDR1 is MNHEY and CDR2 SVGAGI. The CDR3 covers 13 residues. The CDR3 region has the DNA TGTGCCAGCAGCCCCGGGACAGGGAGACTGCAGTACTTC. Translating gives CASSPGTGRLQYF.

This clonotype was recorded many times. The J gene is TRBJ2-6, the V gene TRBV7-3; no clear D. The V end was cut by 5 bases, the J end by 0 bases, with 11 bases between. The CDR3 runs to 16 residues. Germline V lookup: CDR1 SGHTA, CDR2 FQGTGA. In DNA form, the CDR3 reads TGTGCCAGCAGCGCAGACACCCCCTCTGGGGCCAACGTCCTGACTTTC. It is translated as CASSADTPSGANVLTF.

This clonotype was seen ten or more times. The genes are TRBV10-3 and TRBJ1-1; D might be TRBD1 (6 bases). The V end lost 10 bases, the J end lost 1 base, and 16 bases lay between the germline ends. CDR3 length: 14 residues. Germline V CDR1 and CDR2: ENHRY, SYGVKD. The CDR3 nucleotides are TGTGCCACCTTAGGACAGAATGGGAACACTGAAGCTTTCTTT. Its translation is CATLGQNGNTEAFF.

CDR3 in DNA: TGCGCCAGCAGTGTACTACAGGGAAATCAGCCCCAGCATTTT. It yields the protein CASSVLQGNQPQHF. The chain has TRBV10-2 and TRBJ1-5; D perhaps matches TRBD1 (6 bases). Germline V lookup: CDR1 WSHSY, CDR2 SAAADI. The length of the CDR3 is 14 residues. Trimming cost V 4 bases and J 4 bases, with 11 bases left between them.

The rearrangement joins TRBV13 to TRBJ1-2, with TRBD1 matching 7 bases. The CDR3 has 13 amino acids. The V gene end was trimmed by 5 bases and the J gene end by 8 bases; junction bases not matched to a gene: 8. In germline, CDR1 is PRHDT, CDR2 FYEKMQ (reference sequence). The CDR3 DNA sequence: TGTGCCAGCAGCCCCGGGACAGCTAGGGGCTACACCTTC. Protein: CASSPGTARGYTF. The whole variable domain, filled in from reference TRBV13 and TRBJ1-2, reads AAGVIQSPRHLIKEKRETATLKCYPIPRHDTVYWYQQGPGQDPQFLISFYEKMQSDKGSIPDRFSAQQFSDYHSELNMSSLELGDSALYFCASSPGTARGYTFGSGTRLTVV.

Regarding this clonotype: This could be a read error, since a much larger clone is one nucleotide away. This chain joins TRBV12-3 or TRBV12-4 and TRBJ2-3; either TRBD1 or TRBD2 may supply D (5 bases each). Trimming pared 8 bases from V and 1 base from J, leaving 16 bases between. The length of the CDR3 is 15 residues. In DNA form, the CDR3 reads TGTGCCAGCGGGAAACCGGGACCGGGCACAGATACGCAGTATTTT. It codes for CASGKPGPGTDTQYF.

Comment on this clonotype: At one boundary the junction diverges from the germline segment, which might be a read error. For the CDR3, the DNA is TGTGCCAGCAGCTATGGAGACGGGAGCCACTCCGAGCTGTACTTC. It yields the protein CASSYGDGSHSELYF. V gene TRBV7-9 combines with J gene TRBJ2-7, with D maybe TRBD2 (6 bases). The germline CDR1 and CDR2 sequences are SEHNR and FQNEAQ (reference sequence). The CDR3 totals 15 residues.

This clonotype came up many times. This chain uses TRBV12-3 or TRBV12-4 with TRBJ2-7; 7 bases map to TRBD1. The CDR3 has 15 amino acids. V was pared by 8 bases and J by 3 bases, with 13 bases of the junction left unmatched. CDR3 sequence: CASGGPGTASYEQYF. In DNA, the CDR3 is TGTGCCAGCGGGGGACCCGGGACAGCGAGCTACGAGCAGTACTTC.

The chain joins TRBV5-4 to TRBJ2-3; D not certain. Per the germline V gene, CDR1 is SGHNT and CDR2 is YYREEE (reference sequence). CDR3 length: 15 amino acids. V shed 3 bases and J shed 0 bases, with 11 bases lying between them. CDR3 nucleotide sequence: TGTGCCAGCAGCTCGACGAAAACTAGCACAGATACGCAGTATTTT. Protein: CASSSTKTSTDTQYF.

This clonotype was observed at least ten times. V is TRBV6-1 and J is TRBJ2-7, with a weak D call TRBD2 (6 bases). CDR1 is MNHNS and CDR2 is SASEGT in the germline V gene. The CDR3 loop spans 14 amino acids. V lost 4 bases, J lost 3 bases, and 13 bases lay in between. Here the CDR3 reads CASSAGAGGYEQYF. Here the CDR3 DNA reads TGTGCCAGCAGTGCCGGGGCCGGGGGCTACGAGCAGTACTTC.

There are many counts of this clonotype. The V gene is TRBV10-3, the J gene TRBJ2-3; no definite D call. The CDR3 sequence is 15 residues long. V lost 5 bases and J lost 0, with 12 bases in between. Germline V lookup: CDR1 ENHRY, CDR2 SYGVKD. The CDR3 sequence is CAISWSVSSTDTQYF. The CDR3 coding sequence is TGTGCCATCAGTTGGAGCGTTTCTAGCACAGATACGCAGTATTTT.

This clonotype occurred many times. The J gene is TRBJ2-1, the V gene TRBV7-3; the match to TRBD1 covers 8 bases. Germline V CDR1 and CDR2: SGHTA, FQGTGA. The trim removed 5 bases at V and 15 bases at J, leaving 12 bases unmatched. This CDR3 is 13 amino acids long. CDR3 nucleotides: TGTGCCAGCAGCATCGGGACAGGCCCGACACGGTTCTTC. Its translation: CASSIGTGPTRFF.

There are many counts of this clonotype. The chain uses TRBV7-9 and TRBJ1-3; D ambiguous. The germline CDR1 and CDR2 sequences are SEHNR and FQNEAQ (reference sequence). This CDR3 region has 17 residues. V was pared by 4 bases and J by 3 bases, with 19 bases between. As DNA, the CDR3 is TGTGCCAGCAGCTCCCATCGATTGCTCAAGAATGGAAACACCATATATTTT. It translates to CASSSHRLLKNGNTIYF.

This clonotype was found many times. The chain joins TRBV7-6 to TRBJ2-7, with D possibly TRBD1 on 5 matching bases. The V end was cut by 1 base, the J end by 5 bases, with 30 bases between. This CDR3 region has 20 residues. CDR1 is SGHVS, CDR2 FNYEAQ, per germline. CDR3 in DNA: TGTGCCAGCAGCTTAGGGCCCATACTTTTGGACATTTCCCCTTTAAACGAGCAGTACTTC. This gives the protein CASSLGPILLDISPLNEQYF.

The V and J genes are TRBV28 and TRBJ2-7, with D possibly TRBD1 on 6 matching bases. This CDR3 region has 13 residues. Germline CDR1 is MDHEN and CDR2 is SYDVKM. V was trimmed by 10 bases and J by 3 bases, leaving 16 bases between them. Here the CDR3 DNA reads TGTGCCATCATGGGGCAGGGGTTCTACGAGCAGTACTTC. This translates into CAIMGQGFYEQYF.

CDR3 amino acids: CSATGVANYGYTF. The CDR3 DNA reads as TGCAGTGCCACAGGGGTGGCTAACTATGGCTACACCTTC. The chain couples TRBV29-1 to TRBJ1-2; 7 bases align to TRBD1. CDR1 and CDR2 (germline): SQVTM, ANQGSEA. This CDR3 region has 13 residues.